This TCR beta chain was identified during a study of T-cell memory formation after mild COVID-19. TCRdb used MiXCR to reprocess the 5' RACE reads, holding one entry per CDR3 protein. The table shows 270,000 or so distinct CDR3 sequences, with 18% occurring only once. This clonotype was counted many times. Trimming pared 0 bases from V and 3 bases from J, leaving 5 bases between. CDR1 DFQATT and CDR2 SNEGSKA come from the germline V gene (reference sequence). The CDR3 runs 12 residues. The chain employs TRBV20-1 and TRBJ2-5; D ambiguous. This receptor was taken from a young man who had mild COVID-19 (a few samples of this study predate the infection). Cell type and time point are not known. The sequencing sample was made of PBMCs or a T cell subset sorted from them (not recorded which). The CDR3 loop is CSAREVEETQYF. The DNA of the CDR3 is TGCAGTGCTAGAGAGGTTGAAGAGACCCAGTACTTC.